This T cell receptor (beta chain) derives from a study of blood T cell repertoires in COVID-19. Here immunoSEQ multiplex PCR was the method, and the copy in TCRdb shows in-frame clones only, minus some. The table lists around 80,000 clones, approximately 78% of them singletons, with 27% in the top ten. The CDR3 contains 12 residues. The V end was cut by 5 bases, the J end by 5 bases, with 13 bases between. CDR1 and CDR2 (germline): SQVTM, ANQGSEA. Sequencing was carried out using peripheral blood. This clonotype was sampled from a human donor in a cohort sampled during active COVID-19. The genes are TRBV29-1 and TRBJ2-7; TRBD1 is a possible D gene (6 bases). The CDR3 nucleotides are TGCAGCGTTTACCGACAGGACCACGAGCAGTACTTC. Translation: CSVYRQDHEQYF.